Described below is a single TCR beta chain sequence and its context. Trimming shortened V by 6 bases and J by 4 bases, and 9 bases separated the two germline ends. Germline V CDR1 and CDR2: SEHNR, FQNEAQ (reference sequence). This CDR3 spans 12 amino acids. The sample is drawn from a study of CDR3 diversity in severe acne. TCRdb called the PCR reads again in MiXCR, with one record for every CDR3 protein. This sample has tens of thousands of distinct CDR3 sequences, with 45% to 55% found just once. The sample taken for sequencing was blood. The V and J genes are TRBV7-9 and TRBJ2-5; unclear D gene. The receptor was isolated from a male donor with severe acne vulgaris. CDR3 amino acids: CASRQLGETQYF. CDR3 DNA sequence: TGTGCCAGCAGACAACTGGGAGAGACCCAGTACTTC.